This T cell receptor beta chain is from a study of OX40 agonist ivuxolimab in advanced cancers. Study-wide findings and caveats: Low levels of normalized T-cell clonal expansion also appeared in some nonresponders. CD8+ T cells showed, on average, more clonal expansion than CD4+ cells.

Profiling relied on immunoSEQ multiplex PCR, and the TCRdb table lists in-frame clones only, not all of them. The sample has roughly 40,000 clones; 70% to 90% are singletons. Points on this clone: Its antigen is not known.

The CDR3 totals 17 residues. Sample: CD4+ or CD8+ T cells sorted from blood, taken in a trial of the OX40 agonist ivuxolimab. The TCR was taken from an adult with an advanced solid tumor such as melanoma, head and neck, liver or kidney cancer. The chain employs TRBV21-1 and TRBJ2-1; the table's D call, TRBD2, has no DNA check behind it. TRBV21-1 counts as a pseudogene. CDR3 in DNA: TGTGCCAGCAGCAAAGAAAAGGGACTCCCACCTGGGAATGAGCAGTTCTTC. Residues: CASSKEKGLPPGNEQFF.